Listed below are T cell receptor beta chains from one sample, sequenced in a study of vaccination and CD4 T cells after COVID-19. These receptors are not linked to any known antigen. TCRdb processed the PCR reads anew with MiXCR; each CDR3 protein has one entry. This table has 15,000 to 20,000 distinct CDR3 sequences, about 44% appearing once. Sequenced material: CD4+ T cells from blood, cultured in vitro, taken before SARS-CoV-2 vaccination. The receptors were gathered from a human donor who received a COVID-19 vaccine. The CDR3 runs from the conserved cysteine through the conserved F or W. The order of the fields is V gene, clone size, CDR3 length, J gene, D gene, CDR3 protein, CDR3 DNA. D genes are given only for firm matches. Clone size, where shown, is once, few, many, or a class for clones that have expanded.

>TRBV20-1|few|12|TRBJ1-1|TRBD1
CSAQGGDTEAFF
TGCAGTGCCCAGGGGGGGGACACTGAAGCTTTCTTT
>TRBV20-1|few|13|TRBJ1-5|-
CSARPAFGSAQHF
TGCAGTGCTAGACCTGCGTTCGGGTCAGCCCAGCATTTT
>TRBV7-2|once|15|TRBJ2-2|-
CASSLLRGWTGELFF
TGTGCCAGCAGCTTATTAAGGGGGTGGACCGGGGAGCTGTTTTTT
>TRBV7-2|few|16|TRBJ2-4|-
CASSLDFEGVSDIQYF
TGTGCCAGCAGCCTCGACTTCGAGGGGGTTTCTGACATTCAGTACTTC
>TRBV10-3|few|13|TRBJ1-2|-
CAISDSGDYGYTF
TGTGCCATCAGTGATTCAGGGGACTATGGCTACACCTTC
>TRBV25-1|-|15|TRBJ1-1|TRBD1
CASSAPGGEGTEAFF
TGTGCCAGCAGTGCCCCAGGGGGCGAAGGAACTGAAGCTTTCTTT
>TRBV11-3|once|16|TRBJ1-1|-
CASSLDGGRASFGAFF
TGTGCCAGCAGCTTAGATGGGGGGCGAGCGAGTTTTGGAGCCTTCTTT
>TRBV12-5|-|17|TRBJ1-1|-
CASGLVLGREENTEAFF
TGTGCTAGTGGTTTGGTACTGGGTCGGGAAGAGAACACTGAAGCTTTCTTT
>TRBV28|few|14|TRBJ1-2|-
CAIRTVEAQDGYTF
TGTGCCATCAGGACAGTTGAGGCTCAAGATGGCTACACCTTC
>TRBV6-1|-|22|TRBJ2-4|TRBD1
CASTPGGLGQGRVGGAKNIQYF
TGTGCCAGCACCCCGGGGGGTCTGGGACAGGGAAGAGTTGGTGGAGCCAAAAACATTCAGTACTTC
>TRBV15|-|13|TRBJ1-1|-
CATSRVVGAEAFF
TGTGCCACCAGCAGAGTGGTGGGGGCTGAAGCTTTCTTT
>TRBV30|-|14|TRBJ2-7|-
CAWTHGGPTYEQYF
TGTGCCTGGACCCACGGGGGGCCCACCTACGAGCAGTACTTC
>TRBV2|few|13|TRBJ1-2|TRBD1
CASTRGRGRSYTF
TGTGCCAGCACCAGGGGGAGGGGAAGGAGCTACACCTTC
>TRBV6-5|medium-sized|15|TRBJ1-6|-
CASSYRTADNSPLHF
TGTGCCAGCAGTTATCGGACGGCTGATAATTCACCCCTCCACTTT
>TRBV6-1|-|17|TRBJ2-3|-
CASSQSRAATYTDTQYF
TGTGCCAGCAGTCAGTCCAGGGCAGCTACCTACACAGATACGCAGTATTTT
>TRBV19|-|16|TRBJ2-1|-
CASSIAAVTSYNEQFF
TGTGCCAGTAGTATCGCGGCGGTCACCTCCTACAATGAGCAGTTCTTC
>TRBV4-2|-|16|TRBJ2-1|TRBD2
CASSTRLAGGYNEQFF
TGTGCCAGCAGCACCCGACTAGCGGGGGGTTACAATGAGCAGTTCTTC
>TRBV6-4|-|19|TRBJ2-5|TRBD1
CASSEFLRAAGQGEETQYF
TGTGCCAGCAGTGAATTCCTGAGGGCCGCCGGACAGGGTGAAGAGACCCAGTACTTC
>TRBV5-1|-|17|TRBJ1-2|-
CASSLKPSGSGAYGYTF
TGCGCCAGCAGCCTGAAACCCTCAGGATCCGGGGCATATGGCTACACCTTC
>TRBV12-3/TRBV12-4|-|13|TRBJ2-3|-
CASSLSSTDTQYF
TGTGCCAGCAGCCTTAGTTCTACAGATACGCAGTATTTT
>TRBV2|few|14|TRBJ1-5|-
CASSRGGANQPQHF
TGTGCCAGCAGCCGCGGGGGGGCAAACCAGCCCCAGCATTTT
>TRBV20-1|-|15|TRBJ1-6|-
CSARDLGPNNSPLHF
TGCAGTGCTAGAGATTTAGGACCCAATAATTCACCCCTCCACTTT
>TRBV18|-|13|TRBJ2-5|-
CASSRDGQETQYF
TGTGCCAGCTCACGCGACGGCCAAGAGACCCAGTACTTC
>TRBV20-1|-|14|TRBJ2-7|TRBD1
CSALGQGQAYEQYF
TGCAGTGCATTGGGACAGGGGCAAGCCTACGAGCAGTACTTC
>TRBV12-3/TRBV12-4|-|13|TRBJ2-5|-
CASSLAAQETQYF
TGTGCCAGCAGTTTAGCGGCACAAGAGACCCAGTACTTC
>TRBV6-1|few|13|TRBJ1-1|-
CASSRTVNTEAFF
TGTGCCAGCAGCCGGACAGTGAACACTGAAGCTTTCTTT
>TRBV19|-|17|TRBJ2-1|TRBD2
CASSTRPGRGGNNGQFF
TGTGCCAGTAGTACCCGGCCGGGGCGGGGGGGAAACAATGGGCAGTTCTTC
>TRBV20-1|-|15|TRBJ1-4|TRBD1
CSAGTGKWTNEKLFF
TGCAGTGCTGGGACAGGGAAATGGACTAATGAAAAACTGTTTTTT
>TRBV30|once|16|TRBJ2-7|-
CAWSKTGAGGAYEQYF
TGTGCCTGGAGTAAAACTGGGGCAGGGGGGGCCTACGAGCAGTACTTC
>TRBV5-4|-|13|TRBJ1-1|-
CASSLESRDEAFF
TGTGCCAGCAGCTTGGAGTCGCGGGATGAAGCTTTCTTT
>TRBV18|-|16|TRBJ2-7|-
CASSPRQGGMTYEQYF
TGTGCCAGCTCACCTAGACAGGGAGGCATGACCTACGAGCAGTACTTC
>TRBV29-1|-|11|TRBJ1-3|-
CSVRSGNTIYF
TGCAGCGTTCGATCTGGAAACACCATATATTTT
>TRBV29-1|-|14|TRBJ1-2|TRBD1
CSVEDKRGLAGYTF
TGCAGCGTTGAAGATAAGAGGGGGCTAGCTGGCTACACCTTC
>TRBV12-3/TRBV12-4|-|14|TRBJ1-2|TRBD1
CASSLGTGRYGYTF
TGTGCCAGCAGTTTAGGGACAGGGCGGTATGGCTACACCTTC
>TRBV25-1|-|11|TRBJ2-7|-
CASSGTYEQYF
TGTGCCAGCAGTGGTACCTACGAGCAGTACTTC
>TRBV7-2|-|15|TRBJ1-3|-
CASSLASASGNTIYF
TGTGCCAGCAGCTTAGCGAGCGCATCTGGAAACACCATATATTTT
>TRBV7-2|-|14|TRBJ2-7|-
CASSPGTYSYEQYF
TGTGCCAGCAGCCCCGGGACGTACTCCTACGAGCAGTACTTC
>TRBV5-1|-|14|TRBJ2-2|-
CASSLALGAGELFF
TGCGCCAGCAGCTTGGCTTTGGGGGCCGGGGAGCTGTTTTTT
>TRBV21-1|-|17|TRBJ2-7|-
CASSKRARGAISYEQYF
TGTGCCAGCAGCAAAAGGGCCCGGGGGGCCATCTCCTACGAGCAGTACTTC
>TRBV12-3/TRBV12-4|-|17|TRBJ2-2|TRBD1
CASSLRTGGMGTGELFF
TGTGCCAGCAGTTTAAGGACAGGGGGCATGGGCACCGGGGAGCTGTTTTTT
>TRBV12-3/TRBV12-4|-|17|TRBJ2-1|-
CASTWASGGHSYNEQFF
TGTGCCAGCACTTGGGCGAGTGGGGGGCACTCCTACAATGAGCAGTTCTTC
>TRBV7-2|-|20|TRBJ1-6|-
CASSSSRQSRLSSYNSPLHF
TGTGCCAGCAGCTCCTCACGTCAGAGCCGTCTAAGCTCCTATAATTCACCCCTCCACTTT
>TRBV12-3/TRBV12-4|-|13|TRBJ1-2|-
CASRPQGPLGYTF
TGTGCCAGCAGACCGCAGGGTCCACTAGGCTACACCTTC
>TRBV6-5|-|16|TRBJ1-5|-
CASSYSRGEGNQPQHF
TGTGCCAGCAGTTACTCGAGGGGAGAGGGCAATCAGCCCCAGCATTTT
>TRBV20-1|-|15|TRBJ1-2|-
CSASFRDGVNYGYTF
TGCAGTGCTAGTTTTAGGGACGGAGTTAACTATGGCTACACCTTC
>TRBV5-4|-|15|TRBJ1-6|-
CASSFDTEYNSPLHF
TGTGCCAGCAGTTTCGACACGGAATATAATTCACCCCTCCACTTT
>TRBV5-4|-|14|TRBJ1-1|-
CASSLPQEGAEAFF
TGTGCCAGCAGCTTACCTCAGGAAGGCGCTGAAGCTTTCTTT
>TRBV20-1|once|14|TRBJ1-5|-
CSASHGVSNQPQHF
TGCAGTGCTAGCCACGGTGTGAGCAATCAGCCCCAGCATTTT
>TRBV11-2|few|17|TRBJ2-5|TRBD1
CASSLDGQDRGGETQYF
TGTGCCAGCAGCTTAGACGGCCAGGACAGGGGAGGAGAGACCCAGTACTTC
>TRBV6-1|-|16|TRBJ1-4|-
CASSARTAATNEKLFF
TGTGCCAGCAGTGCCAGGACAGCCGCAACTAATGAAAAACTGTTTTTT
>TRBV18|-|15|TRBJ1-3|-
CASSLGQISGNTIYF
TGTGCCAGCTCACTCGGACAGATCTCTGGAAACACCATATATTTT
>TRBV6-2/TRBV6-3|once|12|TRBJ1-2|-
CASRFTGKGYTF
TGTGCCAGCAGATTCACAGGGAAGGGCTACACCTTC
>TRBV7-9|-|15|TRBJ2-3|TRBD1
CASSLATGNTDTQYF
TGTGCCAGCAGCTTAGCGACAGGGAACACAGATACGCAGTATTTT
>TRBV7-8|-|14|TRBJ1-1|-
CASSRIKTNTEAFF
TGTGCCAGCAGCCGGATTAAGACGAACACTGAAGCTTTCTTT
>TRBV12-5|-|12|TRBJ2-1|-
CASGLFGNEQFF
TGTGCTAGTGGTTTGTTTGGGAATGAGCAGTTCTTC
>TRBV12-3/TRBV12-4|-|13|TRBJ1-1|-
CASSFPLNTEAFF
TGTGCCAGCAGTTTCCCGTTGAACACTGAAGCTTTCTTT
>TRBV12-5|-|15|TRBJ1-5|TRBD1
CASALDRGGNQPQHF
TGTGCTAGTGCCCTGGACAGGGGTGGCAATCAGCCCCAGCATTTT
>TRBV5-6|once|16|TRBJ1-1|TRBD1
CASSLRDRALDTEAFF
TGTGCCAGCAGCTTGAGGGACAGGGCTTTGGACACTGAAGCTTTCTTT
>TRBV30|-|14|TRBJ1-4|-
CAWGAAGGREKLFF
TGTGCCTGGGGGGCAGCCGGAGGGAGGGAAAAACTGTTTTTT